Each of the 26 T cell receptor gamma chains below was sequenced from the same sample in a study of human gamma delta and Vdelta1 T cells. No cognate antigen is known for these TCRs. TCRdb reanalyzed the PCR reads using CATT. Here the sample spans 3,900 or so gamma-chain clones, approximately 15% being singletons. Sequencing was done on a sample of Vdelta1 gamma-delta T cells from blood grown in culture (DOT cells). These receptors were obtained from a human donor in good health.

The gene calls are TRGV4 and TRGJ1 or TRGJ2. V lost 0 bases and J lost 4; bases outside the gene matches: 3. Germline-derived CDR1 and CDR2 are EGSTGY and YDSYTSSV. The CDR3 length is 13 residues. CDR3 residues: CATWDGLYYKKLF. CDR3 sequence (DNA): TGTGCCACCTGGGATGGGCTATATTATAAGAAACTCTTT.

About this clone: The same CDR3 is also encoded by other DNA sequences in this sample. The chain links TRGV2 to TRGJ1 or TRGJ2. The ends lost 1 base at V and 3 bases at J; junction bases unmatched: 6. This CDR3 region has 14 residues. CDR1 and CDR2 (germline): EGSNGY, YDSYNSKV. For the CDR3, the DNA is TGTGCCACCTGGGACGGCCCATTTTATTATAAGAAACTCTTT. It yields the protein CATWDGPFYYKKLF.

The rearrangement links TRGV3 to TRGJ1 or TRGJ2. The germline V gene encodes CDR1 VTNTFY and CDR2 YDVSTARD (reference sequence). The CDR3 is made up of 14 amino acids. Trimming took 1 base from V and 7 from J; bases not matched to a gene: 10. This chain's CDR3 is CATWDSLLEYKKLF. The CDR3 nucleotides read TGTGCCACCTGGGACAGCCTCCTCGAGTATAAGAAACTCTTT.

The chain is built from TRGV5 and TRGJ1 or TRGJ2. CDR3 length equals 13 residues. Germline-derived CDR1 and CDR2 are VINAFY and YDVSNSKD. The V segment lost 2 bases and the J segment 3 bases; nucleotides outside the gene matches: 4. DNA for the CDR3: TGTGCCACCTGGGACACTCCTTATTATAAGAAACTCTTT. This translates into CATWDTPYYKKLF.

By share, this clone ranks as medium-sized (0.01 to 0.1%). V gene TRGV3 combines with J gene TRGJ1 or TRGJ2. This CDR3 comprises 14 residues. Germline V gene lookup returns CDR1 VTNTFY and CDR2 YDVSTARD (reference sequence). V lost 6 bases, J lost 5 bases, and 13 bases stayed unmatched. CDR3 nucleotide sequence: TGTGCCACCTGGTGCCGGAAGGGGGATTATAAGAAACTCTTT. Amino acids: CATWCRKGDYKKLF.

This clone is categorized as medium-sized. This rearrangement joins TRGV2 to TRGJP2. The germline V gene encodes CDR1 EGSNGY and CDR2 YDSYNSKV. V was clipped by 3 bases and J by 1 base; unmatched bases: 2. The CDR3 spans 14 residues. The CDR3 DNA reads TGTGCCACCTGGGACTCTAGTAGTGATTGGATCAAGACGTTT. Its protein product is CATWDSSSDWIKTF.

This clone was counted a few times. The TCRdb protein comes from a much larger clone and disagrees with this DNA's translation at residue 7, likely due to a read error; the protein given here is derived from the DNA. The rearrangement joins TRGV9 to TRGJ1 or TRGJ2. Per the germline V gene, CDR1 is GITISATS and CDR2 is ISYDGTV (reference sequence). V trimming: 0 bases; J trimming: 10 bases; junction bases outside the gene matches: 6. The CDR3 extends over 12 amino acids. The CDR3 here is CALWEVRWKKLF. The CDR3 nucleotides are TGTGCCTTGTGGGAGGTGCGCTGGAAGAAACTCTTT.

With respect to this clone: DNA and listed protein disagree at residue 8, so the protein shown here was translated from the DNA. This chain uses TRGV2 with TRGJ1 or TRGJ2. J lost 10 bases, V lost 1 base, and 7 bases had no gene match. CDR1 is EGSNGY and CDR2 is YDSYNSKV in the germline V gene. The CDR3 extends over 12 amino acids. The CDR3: CATWDGRDKKLF. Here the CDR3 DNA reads TGTGCCACCTGGGACGGACGTGACAAGAAACTCTTT.

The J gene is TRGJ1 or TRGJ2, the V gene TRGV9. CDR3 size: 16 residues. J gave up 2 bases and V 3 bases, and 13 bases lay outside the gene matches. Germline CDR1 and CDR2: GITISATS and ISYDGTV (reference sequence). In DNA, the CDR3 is TGTGCCTTGTGGGAGTCTGCATGCACCTATTATTATAAGAAACTCTTT. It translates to CALWESACTYYYKKLF.

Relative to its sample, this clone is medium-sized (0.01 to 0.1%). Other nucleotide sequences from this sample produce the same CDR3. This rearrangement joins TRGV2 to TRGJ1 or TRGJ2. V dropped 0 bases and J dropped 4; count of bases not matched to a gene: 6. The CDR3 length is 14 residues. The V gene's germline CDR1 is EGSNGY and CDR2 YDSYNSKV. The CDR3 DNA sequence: TGTGCCACCTGGGACGGGCCGCGGTATTATAAGAAACTCTTT. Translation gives CATWDGPRYYKKLF.

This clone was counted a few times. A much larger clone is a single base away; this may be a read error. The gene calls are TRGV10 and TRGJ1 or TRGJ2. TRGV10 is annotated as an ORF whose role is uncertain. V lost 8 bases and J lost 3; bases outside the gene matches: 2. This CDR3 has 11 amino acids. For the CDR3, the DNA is TGTGCTGCGTGGGGTTATTATAAGAAACTCTTT. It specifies CAAWGYYKKLF.

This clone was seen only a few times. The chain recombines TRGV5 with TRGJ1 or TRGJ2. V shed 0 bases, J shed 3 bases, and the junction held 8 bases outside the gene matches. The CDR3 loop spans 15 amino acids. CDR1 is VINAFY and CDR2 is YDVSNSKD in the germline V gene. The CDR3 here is CATWDRHGGYYKKLF. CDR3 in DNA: TGTGCCACCTGGGACAGGCACGGAGGTTATTATAAGAAACTCTTT.

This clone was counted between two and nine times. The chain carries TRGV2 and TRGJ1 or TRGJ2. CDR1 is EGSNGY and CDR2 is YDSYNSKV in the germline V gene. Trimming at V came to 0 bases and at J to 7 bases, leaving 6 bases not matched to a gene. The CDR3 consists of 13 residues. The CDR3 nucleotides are TGTGCCACCTGGGACGGGCAGAAATATAAGAAACTCTTT. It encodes CATWDGQKYKKLF.

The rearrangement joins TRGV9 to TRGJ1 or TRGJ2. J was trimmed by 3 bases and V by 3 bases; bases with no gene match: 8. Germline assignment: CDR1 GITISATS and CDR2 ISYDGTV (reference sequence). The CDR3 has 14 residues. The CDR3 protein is CALWEPRGYYKKLF. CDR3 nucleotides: TGTGCCTTGTGGGAGCCGCGGGGTTATTATAAGAAACTCTTT.

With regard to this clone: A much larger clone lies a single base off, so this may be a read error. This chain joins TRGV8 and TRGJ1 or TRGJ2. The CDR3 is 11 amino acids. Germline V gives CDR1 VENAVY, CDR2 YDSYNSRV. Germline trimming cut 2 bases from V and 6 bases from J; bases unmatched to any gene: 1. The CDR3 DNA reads TGTGCCACCTGGGATACTTATAAGAAACTCTTT. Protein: CATWDTYKKLF.

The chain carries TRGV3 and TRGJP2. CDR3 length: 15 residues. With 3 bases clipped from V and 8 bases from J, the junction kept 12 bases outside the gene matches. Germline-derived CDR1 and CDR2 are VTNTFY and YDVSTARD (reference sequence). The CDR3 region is CATWDLEPEDWIKTF. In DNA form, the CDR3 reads TGTGCCACCTGGGACTTGGAACCTGAAGATTGGATCAAGACGTTT.

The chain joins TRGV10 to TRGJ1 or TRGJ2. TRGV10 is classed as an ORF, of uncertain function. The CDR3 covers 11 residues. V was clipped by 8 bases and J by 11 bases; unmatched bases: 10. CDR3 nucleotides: TGTGCTGCGTGGGATTATGTGGAGAAACTCTTT. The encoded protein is CAAWDYVEKLF.

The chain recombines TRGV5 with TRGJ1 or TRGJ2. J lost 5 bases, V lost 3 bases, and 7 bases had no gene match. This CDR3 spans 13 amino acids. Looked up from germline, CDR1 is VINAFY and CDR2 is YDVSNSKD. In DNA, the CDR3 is TGTGCCACCTGGGACGGGATGAATTATAAGAAACTCTTT. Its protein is CATWDGMNYKKLF.

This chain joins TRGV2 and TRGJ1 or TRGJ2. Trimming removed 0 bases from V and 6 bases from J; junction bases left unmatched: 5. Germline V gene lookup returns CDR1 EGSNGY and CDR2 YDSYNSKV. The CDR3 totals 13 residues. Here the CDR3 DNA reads TGTGCCACCTGGGACGGGCTGATTTATAAGAAACTCTTT. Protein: CATWDGLIYKKLF.

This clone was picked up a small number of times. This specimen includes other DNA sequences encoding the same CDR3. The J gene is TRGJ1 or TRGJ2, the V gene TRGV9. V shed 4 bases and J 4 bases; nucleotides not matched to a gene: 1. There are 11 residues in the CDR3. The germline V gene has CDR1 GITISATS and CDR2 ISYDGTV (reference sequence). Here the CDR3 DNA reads TGTGCCTTGTGGGAATATTATAAGAAACTCTTT. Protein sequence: CALWEYYKKLF.

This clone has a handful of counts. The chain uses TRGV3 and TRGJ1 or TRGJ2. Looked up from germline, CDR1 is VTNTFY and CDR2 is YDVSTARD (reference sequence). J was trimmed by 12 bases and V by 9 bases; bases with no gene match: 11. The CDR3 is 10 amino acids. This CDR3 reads CATALKGKLF. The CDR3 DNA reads TGTGCCACCGCCTTGAAGGGGAAACTCTTT.

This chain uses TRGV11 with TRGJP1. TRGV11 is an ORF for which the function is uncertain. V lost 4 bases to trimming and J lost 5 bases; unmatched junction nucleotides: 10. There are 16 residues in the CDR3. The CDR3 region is CACWISPNGTGWFKIF. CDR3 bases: TGTGCCTGCTGGATTAGCCCCAACGGGACTGGTTGGTTCAAGATATTT.

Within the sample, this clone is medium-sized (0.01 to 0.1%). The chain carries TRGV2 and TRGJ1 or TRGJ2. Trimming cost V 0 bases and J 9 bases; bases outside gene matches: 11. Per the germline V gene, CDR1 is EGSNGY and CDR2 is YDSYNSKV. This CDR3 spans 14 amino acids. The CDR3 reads CATWDGTVVPKKLF. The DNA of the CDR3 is TGTGCCACCTGGGACGGGACCGTCGTCCCTAAGAAACTCTTT.

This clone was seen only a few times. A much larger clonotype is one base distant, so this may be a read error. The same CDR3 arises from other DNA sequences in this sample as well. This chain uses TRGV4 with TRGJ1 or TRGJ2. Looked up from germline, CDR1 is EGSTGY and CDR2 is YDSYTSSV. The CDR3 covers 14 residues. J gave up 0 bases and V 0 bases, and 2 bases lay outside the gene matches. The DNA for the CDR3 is TGTGCCACCTGGGATGGGCTGAATTATTATAAGAAACTCTTT. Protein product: CATWDGLNYYKKLF.

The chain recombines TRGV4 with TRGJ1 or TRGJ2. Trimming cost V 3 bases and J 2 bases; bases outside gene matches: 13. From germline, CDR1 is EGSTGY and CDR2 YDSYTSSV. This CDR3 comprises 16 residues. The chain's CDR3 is CATWDTKATYYYKKLF. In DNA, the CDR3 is TGTGCCACCTGGGATACAAAAGCAACCTATTATTATAAGAAACTCTTT.

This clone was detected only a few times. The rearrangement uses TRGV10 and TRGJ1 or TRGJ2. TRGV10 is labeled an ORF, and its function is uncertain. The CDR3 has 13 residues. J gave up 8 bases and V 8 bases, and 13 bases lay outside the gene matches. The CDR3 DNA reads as TGTGCTGCGTGGGATATGGGGGGCGATAAGAAACTCTTT. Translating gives CAAWDMGGDKKLF.